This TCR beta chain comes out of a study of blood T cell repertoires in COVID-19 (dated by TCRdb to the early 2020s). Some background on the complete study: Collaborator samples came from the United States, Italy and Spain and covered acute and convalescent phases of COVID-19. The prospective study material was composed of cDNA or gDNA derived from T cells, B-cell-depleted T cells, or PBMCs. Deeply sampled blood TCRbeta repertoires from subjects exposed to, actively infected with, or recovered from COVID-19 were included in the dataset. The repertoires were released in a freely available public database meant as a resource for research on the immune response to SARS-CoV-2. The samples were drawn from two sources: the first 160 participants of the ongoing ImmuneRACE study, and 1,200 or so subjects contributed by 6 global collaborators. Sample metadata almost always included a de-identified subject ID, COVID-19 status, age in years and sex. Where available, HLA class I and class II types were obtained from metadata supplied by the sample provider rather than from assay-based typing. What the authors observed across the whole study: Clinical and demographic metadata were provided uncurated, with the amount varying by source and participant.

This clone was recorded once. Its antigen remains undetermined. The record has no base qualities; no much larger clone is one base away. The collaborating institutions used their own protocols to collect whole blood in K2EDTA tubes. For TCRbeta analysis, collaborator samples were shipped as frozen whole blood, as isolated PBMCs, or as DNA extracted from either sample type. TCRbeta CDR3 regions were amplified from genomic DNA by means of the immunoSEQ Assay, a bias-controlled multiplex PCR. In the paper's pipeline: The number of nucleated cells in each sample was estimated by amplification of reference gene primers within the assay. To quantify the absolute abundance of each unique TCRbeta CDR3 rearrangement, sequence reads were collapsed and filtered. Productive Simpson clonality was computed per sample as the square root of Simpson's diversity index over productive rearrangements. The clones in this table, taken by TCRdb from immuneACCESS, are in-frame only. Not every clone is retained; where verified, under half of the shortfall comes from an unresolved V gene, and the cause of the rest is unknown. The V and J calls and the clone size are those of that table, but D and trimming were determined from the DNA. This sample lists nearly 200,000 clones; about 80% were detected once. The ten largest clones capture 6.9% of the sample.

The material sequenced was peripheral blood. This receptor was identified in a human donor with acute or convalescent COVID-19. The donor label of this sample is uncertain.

The CDR3 protein sequence reads: CASSSQGVSYEQYF. The bases are TGTGCCAGTAGTTCCCAGGGGGTCTCCTACGAGCAGTACTTC. Recombination connected TRBV19 to TRBJ2-7, and 7 junction bases match TRBD1. The CDR3, cysteine through phenylalanine, is 14 amino acids long. CDR3 DNA only is kept here, 42 bases in frame from base 1. V has 5 bases trimmed and J has 0 bases trimmed; junction bases matching no gene number 4. For CDR1 and CDR2, the germline V gene (reference sequence) lists LNHDA and SQIVND.